Below, 30 T cell receptor beta chains from the same sample are listed, as sequenced in a study of brain metastases from non-small cell lung cancer (dated by TCRdb to the late 2010s). The protocol used for the library was the immunoSEQ multiplex PCR assay. The clones in this table, taken by TCRdb from immuneACCESS, are in-frame only. Not every clone is retained; where verified, under half of the shortfall comes from an unresolved V gene, and the cause of the rest is unknown. The sample table shows nearly 2,500 clones, and around four fifths are seen once. The ten largest clones capture around 17% of the sample. Sequenced input: primary lung tumor tissue. Reading the label with the study, this specimen's cell subset or site is: primary lung tumor paired with brain metastasis. These receptor sequences come from a donor aged 40 or older with non-small cell lung cancer.

V is TRBV19 and J is TRBJ2-1; TRBD1 is a possible D gene (5 bases). Germline assignment: CDR1 LNHDA and CDR2 SQIVND (reference sequence). V was trimmed by 3 bases and J by 9 bases, leaving 12 bases between them. This CDR3 contains 13 residues. CDR3 DNA: TGTGCCAGTAGTATCCAACAGGCCGGTGAGCAGTTCTTC. It yields the protein CASSIQQAGEQFF. The full variable domain, its missing parts supplied by reference TRBV19 and TRBJ2-1, is DGGITQSPKYLFRKEGQNVTLSCEQNLNHDAMYWYRQDPGQGLRLIYYSQIVNDFQKGDIAEGYSVSREKKESFPLTVTSAQKNPTAFYLCASSIQQAGEQFFGPGTRLTVL.

CDR3 in amino acids: CASSIDHRSGYTF. The CDR3 DNA follows: TGTGCCAGTAGTATAGATCATAGGAGTGGCTACACCTTC. This chain links TRBV19 with TRBJ1-2, with no clear D. CDR3 size: 13 residues. Trimming removed 0 bases from V and 7 bases from J, with 9 bases in between. Per germline, CDR1 LNHDA and CDR2 SQIVND (reference sequence).

This chain's CDR3 is CASTVSGNTIYF. For the CDR3, the DNA is TGTGCCAGCACCGTCTCTGGAAACACCATATATTTT. V is TRBV7-9 and J is TRBJ1-3; D is ambiguous. V was trimmed by 7 bases and J by 0 bases, leaving 4 bases between them. CDR1 and CDR2 (germline): SEHNR, FQNEAQ (reference sequence). The CDR3 has 12 amino acids.

This chain uses TRBV10-3 with TRBJ1-1, with D uncertain. The V gene's germline CDR1 is ENHRY and CDR2 SYGVKD. V lost 6 bases to trimming and J lost 3 bases, with 8 bases between them. The CDR3 runs to 12 residues. The CDR3 nucleotides are TGTGCCATCAGGGATCGTTACACTGAAGCTTTCTTT. Translated, it gives CAIRDRYTEAFF.

The V call is TRBV7-6, the J call TRBJ1-3, with D perhaps matching TRBD1 (5 bases). CDR1 is SGHVS, CDR2 FNYEAQ, per germline. This CDR3 is built from 16 residues. The germline V and J ends were trimmed by 5 bases and 0 bases, with 14 bases remaining between them. In DNA, the CDR3 is TGTGCCAGCAGCCCGGGGCCAGGTTACTCTGGAAACACCATATATTTT. Its protein product is CASSPGPGYSGNTIYF. The variable domain in full, with the rest retrieved from reference TRBV7-6 and TRBJ1-3, is GAGVSQSPRYKVTKRGQDVALRCDPISGHVSLYWYRQALGQGPEFLTYFNYEAQQDKSGLPNDRFSAERPEGSISTLTIQRTEQRDSAMYRCASSPGPGYSGNTIYFGEGSWLTVV.

The genes are TRBV14 and TRBJ1-1; D is ambiguous. CDR3 length equals 12 residues. Trimming stripped 5 bases from V and 3 bases from J, with 7 bases between. Germline assignment: CDR1 SGHDN and CDR2 FVKESK. CDR3 DNA sequence: TGTGCCAGCAGCTTAGATTACACTGAAGCTTTCTTT. This translates into CASSLDYTEAFF.

V is TRBV9 and J is TRBJ1-2, with TRBD1 matching 7 bases. The CDR3 spans 14 residues. CDR1 SGDLS and CDR2 YYNGEE come from the germline V gene. Trimming at V came to 3 bases and at J to 10 bases, leaving 12 bases not matched to a gene. The CDR3 reads CASSGPHRGVDYTF. In nucleotides, the CDR3 is TGTGCCAGCAGCGGACCACACAGGGGAGTGGACTACACCTTC.

The chain uses TRBV7-9 and TRBJ1-1; D unresolved. V was clipped by 5 bases and J by 7 bases, with 11 bases between them. CDR1 SEHNR and CDR2 FQNEAQ come from the germline V gene (reference sequence). The length of the CDR3 is 12 residues. CDR3 sequence reads: CASSLVAIEAFF. CDR3 sequence (DNA): TGTGCCAGCAGCCTCGTGGCGATTGAAGCTTTCTTT.

CDR3 sequence: CASSLKLSYEQYF. The CDR3 DNA is TGTGCCAGCAGTTTAAAACTCTCCTACGAGCAGTACTTC. The chain uses TRBV27 and TRBJ2-7; D gene ambiguous. The CDR3 is 13 residues long. CDR1 and CDR2 from the germline V gene are MNHEY and SMNVEV (reference sequence). Trimming removed 2 bases at V and 0 bases at J, with 5 bases between.

V and J are TRBV7-6 and TRBJ2-3; the D gene is possibly TRBD2 (6 bases). V shed 3 bases and J shed 1 base, with 23 bases lying between them. Germline V gives CDR1 SGHVS, CDR2 FNYEAQ. CDR3 length: 19 residues. In nucleotides, the CDR3 is TGTGCCAGCAGCTTCGACCGGGACTCTCCGGAAAGGGGCACAGATACGCAGTATTTT. It specifies CASSFDRDSPERGTDTQYF.

This chain links TRBV6-5 with TRBJ1-5; D might be TRBD1 (6 bases). CDR3 length: 13 residues. V lost 3 bases and J lost 5, with 8 bases in between. CDR1 and CDR2 (germline): MNHEY, SVGAGI. The CDR3 bases are TGTGCCAGCAGTTATGGGGGGCATCAGCCCCAGCATTTT. Translated, it gives CASSYGGHQPQHF.

This sequence joins TRBV4-1 and TRBJ1-5; D possibly corresponds to TRBD1 (6 bases). V was trimmed by 0 bases and J by 4 bases, leaving 16 bases between them. The germline V gene encodes CDR1 MGHRA and CDR2 YSYEKL. The CDR3 is 17 amino acids. CDR3 in DNA: TGCGCCAGCAGCCAAGATATCGACAGGCCCCTAAATCAGCCCCAGCATTTT. This encodes CASSQDIDRPLNQPQHF.

This clone has a single count. This sequence joins TRBV6-2 or TRBV6-3 and TRBJ1-5; D is uncertain. Germline lookup yields CDR1 MNHEY and CDR2 SVGEGT. The V end was cut by 0 bases, the J end by 0 bases, with 6 bases between. The CDR3 spans 15 residues. DNA of the CDR3: TGTGCCAGCAGTTACTCCCCAGATAGCAATCAGCCCCAGCATTTT. It encodes CASSYSPDSNQPQHF.

V usage is TRBV30 and J usage is TRBJ1-2, with D unresolved. Germline CDR1 GTSNPN, CDR2 SVGIG (reference sequence). The CDR3 is 13 amino acids. V was shortened by 0 bases and J by 2 bases, with 7 bases between the two germline ends. The chain's CDR3 is CAWSVIMNYGYTF. In DNA form, the CDR3 reads TGTGCCTGGAGTGTGATAATGAACTATGGCTACACCTTC.

The rearrangement joins TRBV7-2 to TRBJ1-5; D is unclear. Germline CDR1 is SGHTA and CDR2 is FQGNSA. CDR3 length equals 15 residues. V lost 0 bases and J lost 3, with 9 bases in between. CDR3 nucleotide sequence: TGTGCCAGCAGCTTAGCGGGCGGCTTCAATCAGCCCCAGCATTTT. It codes for CASSLAGGFNQPQHF.

Written as DNA, the CDR3 is TGTGCCAGCAGCGTGGGACAGGGGACGAATCAGCCCCAGCATTTT. Protein: CASSVGQGTNQPQHF. The genes are TRBV3-1 (or the pseudogene TRBV3-2) and TRBJ1-5; 10 bases are shared with TRBD1. The CDR3 extends over 15 amino acids. Germline CDR1 and CDR2: LGHDT and YNNKEL (reference sequence). J lost 4 bases, V lost 5 bases, and 5 bases had no gene match.

The rearrangement links TRBV21-1 to TRBJ2-1; the D call of TRBD2 is as the table states it, not checked on the DNA. TRBV21-1 is termed a pseudogene. The CDR3 consists of 16 residues. As DNA, the CDR3 is TGTGCCAGCAGCAAAAGAGCGGAGCGCCTATACAATGAGCAGTTCTTC. Protein sequence: CASSKRAERLYNEQFF.

The genes are TRBV4-3 and TRBJ1-2; TRBD1 might be the D (5 bases). From germline, CDR1 is LGHNA and CDR2 YSLEER. V was trimmed by 6 bases and J by 7 bases, leaving 12 bases between them. The CDR3 covers 12 residues. The CDR3 spells CASRAGEAGYTF. As DNA, the CDR3 is TGCGCCAGCAGAGCGGGGGAAGCTGGCTACACCTTC.

The chain employs TRBV29-1 and TRBJ2-7; 12 bases match TRBD2. After removal of 0 bases from V and 7 bases from J, the junction contained 7 bases not matched to a gene. The germline CDR1 and CDR2 sequences are SQVTM and ANQGSEA. The CDR3 spans 15 residues. As DNA, the CDR3 is TGCAGCGTTGAAGATGGGACTAGCGGGCGATGGGAGCAGTACTTC. Its translation is CSVEDGTSGRWEQYF.

This chain joins TRBV6-2 or TRBV6-3 and TRBJ1-2, with TRBD1 matching 8 bases. The CDR3 loop spans 13 amino acids. Trimming cost V 4 bases and J 6 bases; bases outside gene matches: 4. Per germline, CDR1 MNHEY and CDR2 SVGEGT. The CDR3 here is CASSFRGRDGYTF. The DNA of the CDR3 is TGTGCCAGCAGTTTCAGGGGGCGAGATGGCTACACCTTC.

This sequence joins TRBV7-2 and TRBJ1-2; TRBD1 aligns across 10 bases. Per the germline V gene, CDR1 is SGHTA and CDR2 is FQGNSA. J was trimmed by 2 bases and V by 1 base; bases with no gene match: 1. The CDR3 consists of 15 residues. The CDR3 region is CASSLEGQGNYGYTF. CDR3 sequence (DNA): TGTGCCAGCAGCTTAGAGGGACAGGGGAACTATGGCTACACCTTC.

This rearrangement joins TRBV5-6 to TRBJ1-5; D remains ambiguous. The V gene's germline CDR1 is SGHDT and CDR2 YYEEEE. The germline V and J ends were trimmed by 0 bases and 4 bases, with 11 bases remaining between them. This CDR3 region has 15 residues. The DNA for the CDR3 is TGTGCCAGCAGCTTGGACGGTCACCCTAATCAGCCCCAGCATTTT. Its protein is CASSLDGHPNQPQHF. Looking up the rest from reference TRBV5-6 and TRBJ1-5 gives the full variable domain: DAGVTQSPTHLIKTRGQQVTLRCSPKSGHDTVSWYQQALGQGPQFIFQYYEEEERQRGNFPDRFSGHQFPNYSSELNVNALLLGDSALYLCASSLDGHPNQPQHFGDGTRLSIL.

J is TRBJ1-2 and V is TRBV21-1; TRBD1, the D gene given by the table, was not confirmed from the DNA. TRBV21-1 constitutes a pseudogene. This CDR3 comprises 15 residues. In DNA form, the CDR3 reads TGTGCCAGCAGCAGGTGGACAAGCTGGTCCTATGGCTACACCTTC. As protein: CASSRWTSWSYGYTF.

The CDR3 nucleotides are TGTGCCAGCAGCCAAGGGGCAGGGGTTCACACCGGGGAGCTGTTTTTT. This sequence encodes CASSQGAGVHTGELFF. V gene TRBV4-2 combines with J gene TRBJ2-2, with D possibly being TRBD1 (6 bases). Germline CDR1 LGHNA, CDR2 YNFKEQ. V was trimmed by 1 base and J by 3 bases, leaving 12 bases between them. The CDR3 is 16 amino acids.

In this sample, this clone turned up a few times. The chain has TRBV7-2 and TRBJ1-1; no clear D. Trimming took off 1 base at V and 1 base at J, with 7 bases between the two ends. This CDR3 contains 14 residues. Germline-derived CDR1 and CDR2 are SGHTA and FQGNSA. In DNA form, the CDR3 reads TGTGCCAGCAGCTTAGATCCAGGGAACACTGAAGCTTTCTTT. Translation gives CASSLDPGNTEAFF.

With regard to this clone: A much larger clone differs from this one at a single base, so this may be a read error. The rearrangement links TRBV4-3 to TRBJ1-6, with D possibly matching TRBD1 (6 bases). The CDR3 has 15 amino acids. Germline V CDR1 and CDR2: LGHNA, YSLEER. The V end was cut by 0 bases, the J end by 10 bases, with 13 bases between. CDR3 bases: TGCGCCAGCAGCCAAGACTCTTTACAGGGATCACCCCTCCACTTT. It specifies CASSQDSLQGSPLHF.

The count of this clone is one. The rearrangement uses TRBV5-5 and TRBJ2-5, with 7 bases aligning to TRBD2. Germline CDR1 is SGHKS and CDR2 is YYEKEE (reference sequence). V shed 2 bases, J shed 2 bases, and the junction held 6 bases outside the gene matches. The CDR3 totals 15 residues. The CDR3 region has the DNA TGTGCCAGCAGCTTTGGCGGGGGAGGGCAAGAGACCCAGTACTTC. Translating gives CASSFGGGGQETQYF. Combining the CDR3 with reference TRBV5-5 and TRBJ2-5 gives the whole variable domain DAGVTQSPTHLIKTRGQQVTLRCSPISGHKSVSWYQQVLGQGPQFIFQYYEKEERGRGNFPDRFSARQFPNYSSELNVNALLLGDSALYLCASSFGGGGQETQYFGPGTRLLVL.

This clone has a handful of counts. The chain employs TRBV28 and TRBJ1-6; the D is unclear. Germline lookup yields CDR1 MDHEN and CDR2 SYDVKM. With 6 bases removed from V and 7 bases from J, the gap between germline ends came to 7 bases. This CDR3 comprises 12 residues. CDR3 sequence (DNA): TGTGCCAGCAGCTTCGTGAATTCACCCCTCCACTTT. Amino acids: CASSFVNSPLHF.

The V call is TRBV4-2, the J call TRBJ1-6; TRBD1 agrees at 9 bases. The CDR3 consists of 16 residues. The germline gives CDR1 LGHNA, CDR2 YNFKEQ. After removal of 0 bases from V and 6 bases from J, the junction contained 3 bases not matched to a gene. The CDR3 is CASSQDRDRANSPLHF. In nucleotides, the CDR3 is TGTGCCAGCAGCCAAGACCGGGACAGGGCTAATTCACCCCTCCACTTT.

This clone has only a few counts. The chain employs TRBV19 and TRBJ2-1; no clear D. The V gene's germline CDR1 is LNHDA and CDR2 SQIVND (reference sequence). The CDR3 length is 13 residues. The ends were cut back, 5 bases at V and 4 bases at J, with 9 bases in the middle. The CDR3 loop reads CASSLLAYNEQFF. CDR3 coding DNA: TGTGCCAGTAGTCTTTTAGCTTACAATGAGCAGTTCTTC.